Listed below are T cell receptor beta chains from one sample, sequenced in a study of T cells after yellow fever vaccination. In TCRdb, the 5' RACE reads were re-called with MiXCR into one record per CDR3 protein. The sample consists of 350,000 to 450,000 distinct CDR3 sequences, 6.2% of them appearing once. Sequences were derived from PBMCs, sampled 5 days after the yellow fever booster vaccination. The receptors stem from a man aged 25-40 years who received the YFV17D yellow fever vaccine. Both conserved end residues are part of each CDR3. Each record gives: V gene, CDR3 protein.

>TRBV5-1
CASSTRQELGRWGLADEEYF
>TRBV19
CASSIERESEQFF
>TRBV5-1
CASSLKDGYEQYF
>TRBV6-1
CASRSRREITGELFF
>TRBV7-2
CASSSASGRNYEQYF
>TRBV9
CASSVAAQGSNSPLHF
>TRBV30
CAWSDLSGKYQETQYF
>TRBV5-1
CASSLDPSDREETQYF
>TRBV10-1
CASSSDRGGSYEQYF
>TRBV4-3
CASSQISQGPAEQFF
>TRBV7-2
CASSWTSGRDTQYF
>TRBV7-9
CASSLDQGTTFYNEQFF
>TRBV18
CASSPRQGTNYGYTF
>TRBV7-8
CASSKNSGEQFF
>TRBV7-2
CASSLSAKGGETQYF
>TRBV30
CAWSLTRYRTGNTEAFF
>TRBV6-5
CASSLAGPNREQYF
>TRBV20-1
CSVTEGARGEAFF
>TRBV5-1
CASSGGDRTGETQYF
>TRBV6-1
CASSDRGPDTQYF
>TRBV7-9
CASSLALGTGKSYEQYF
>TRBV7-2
CASTSRANTGELFF
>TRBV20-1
CCARPGLAGDDETQYF
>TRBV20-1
CSAKQDQYEQYF
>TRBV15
CATSDERTGGYNEQFF
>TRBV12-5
CASGTSSADYEQYF
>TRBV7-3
CASSLNRAKETQYF
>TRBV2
CASSVFWQFDEQYF
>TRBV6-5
CASTRTKKAGAHEQYF
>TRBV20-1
CSASAGGVTGELFF
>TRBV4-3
CASSQDLGRAGELFF
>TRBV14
CASSQDISGLQFF
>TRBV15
CATSRDRTGNEQFF
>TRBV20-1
CSAPRTSGRLYNEQFF
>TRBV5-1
CASSPGQPTDTQYF
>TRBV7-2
CASSLAPGRSTDTQYF
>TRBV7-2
CASSLTQGGVPQHF
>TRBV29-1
CSVDRGDQRNTIYF
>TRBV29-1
CSPRDGAETQYF
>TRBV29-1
CSVVRGTEAFF
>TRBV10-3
CAISSTTVLAGVEEQYF
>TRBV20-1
CCARDMRQGVATPLHF